This T cell receptor beta chain emerged from a study of T cell repertoires in cytomegalovirus infection. Study background: Indications of both CMV infection and matching HLA type were provided by public TCR beta signatures.

Worth noting for this clonotype: Its antigen remains unknown.

TCRdb redid the calling of the reads with MiXCR, one entry per CDR3 protein. The sample consists of nearly 650,000 distinct CDR3 sequences, around 24% of them appearing once. General observations from the study: Accumulated public TCR beta family frequency recognized individuals carrying CMV together with the relevant HLA. In two of eight donors, the top clonotype was HLA-C-restricted CMV-specific.

The TCR comes from a human donor in good health (CMV status not recorded). Some clones in this sample may be carry-over from other donors' samples. Material for sequencing was CD8+ T cells from PBMCs.

The CDR3, as DNA: TGCAGCGCTATCCTGGACATTAACACTGAAGCTTTCTTT. Amino acid sequence: CSAILDINTEAFF. The chain has TRBV29-1 and TRBJ1-1; TRBD1 might be the D (5 bases). The CDR3 runs to 13 residues. Trimming shortened V by 7 bases and J by 2 bases, and 14 bases separated the two germline ends. CDR1 and CDR2 from the germline V gene are SQVTM and ANQGSEA.